This T cell receptor beta chain was identified during a study of cytomegalovirus exposure and HLA in healthy donors. Study-wide results and limits: TCR beta chains numbering 164 were designated cytomegalovirus-associated.

PCR primers comprised 60 Vbeta and 13 Jbeta primers. Measured with immunoSEQ multiplex PCR; TCRdb has only the in-frame clones, and not every one. The sample holds some 120,000 clones, less than 85% seen once. Everyone who donated was a healthy bone marrow donor. Trimming shortened V by 4 bases and J by 4 bases, and 13 bases separated the two germline ends. Per germline, CDR1 MNHEY and CDR2 SMNVEV (reference sequence). This CDR3 region has 15 residues. Of note for this clone: Its antigen is unknown.

Sequenced material: PBMCs. V gene TRBV27 combines with J gene TRBJ1-4; possibly TRBD1 for D (6 bases). The sequence was collected from a man in his forties or fifties in good health and CMV-seronegative. The CDR3 here is CASSSIDRRNEKLFF. For the CDR3, the DNA is TGTGCCAGCAGTTCAATAGACAGGCGTAATGAAAAACTGTTTTTT.